This TCR beta chain was recovered during a study of T cells in Graves' hyperthyroidism and ophthalmopathy. Turning to the study itself: Peripheral blood draws took place at initial diagnosis, ahead of any treatment. The study's findings and limits: Ophthalmopathy got predicted by the model a median about six months before its onset.

Researchers amplified the TCR beta CDR3 regions from RNA transcripts. The HTBI primer set served for first-round RT-PCR of the TCR CDR3. TCRdb analysed the multiplex PCR reads with MiXCR anew, one entry per CDR3 protein. The sample yields about 37,000 distinct CDR3 sequences, roughly 52% seen once. Reasons for excluding patients were uncontrolled infection, other autoimmune disease, pregnancy or lactation. Diagnostic assessment was based on clinical symptoms, serum thyroxine and TRAb, thyroid ultrasound and orbital computed tomography. The V gene's germline CDR1 is MNHEY and CDR2 SVGAGI. CDR3 size: 16 residues. V was pared by 7 bases and J by 0 bases, with 18 bases between. This clonotype was seen at least ten times. Antigen specificity is unknown.

This chain uses TRBV6-5 with TRBJ1-1; D perhaps matches TRBD1 (5 bases). The sample was blood. This clonotype originated in a man between 35 and 55 years old with Graves' ophthalmopathy. The CDR3 sequence is CASTPGWRGMNTEAFF. CDR3 DNA sequence: TGTGCCAGCACCCCCGGGTGGCGGGGGATGAACACTGAAGCTTTCTTT.